These 8 T cell receptor beta chains share one sample of origin, sequenced in a study of shared clonotypes between healthy human individuals. Naive CD8 cells lacked CD45RO, underwent positive selection for CCR7 and left out terminally differentiated effector memory CD45RA+ cells. The table came from immunoSEQ multiplex PCR; TCRdb's copy has only in-frame clones and leaves some out. This table holds about 580,000 clones, 95% to 98% found once. The sample consisted of naive CD8+ T cells sorted from blood. These receptors originate from a man aged 25 to 40 in good health.

This chain connects TRBV2 to TRBJ1-1; TRBD1 is a possible D gene (6 bases). From germline, CDR1 is SNHLY and CDR2 FYNNEI. The ends were cut back, 7 bases at V and 5 bases at J, with 11 bases in the middle. The CDR3 has 12 residues. As DNA, the CDR3 is TGTGCCAGCAATACAGGGTTAACTGAAGCTTTCTTT. This gives the protein CASNTGLTEAFF. The full variable domain, its missing parts supplied by reference TRBV2 and TRBJ1-1, is EPEVTQTPSHQVTQMGQEVILRCVPISNHLYFYWYRQILGQKVEFLVSFYNNEISEKSEIFDDQFSVERPDGSNFTLKIRSTKLEDSAMYFCASNTGLTEAFFGQGTRLTVV.

The chain employs TRBV6-1 and TRBJ2-7; D might be TRBD1 (5 bases). Trimming took 8 bases from V and 2 from J, leaving 19 bases between them. This CDR3 has 15 residues. The germline CDR1 and CDR2 sequences are MNHNS and SASEGT. The CDR3: CASGEYQGNPYEQYF. Here the CDR3 DNA reads TGTGCCAGCGGAGAATATCAGGGAAATCCCTACGAGCAGTACTTC.

The genes are TRBV18 and TRBJ2-5; D not resolved. V dropped 4 bases and J dropped 1 base, with 7 bases sitting between them. CDR3 length: 13 amino acids. The germline V gene has CDR1 KGHSH and CDR2 LQKENI. In DNA, the CDR3 is TGTGCCAGCTCACAAACCGCCCAAGAGACCCAGTACTTC. This codes for CASSQTAQETQYF. Using reference TRBV18 and TRBJ2-5 for the parts outside the CDR3, the full variable domain is NAGVMQNPRHLVRRRGQEARLRCSPMKGHSHVYWYRQLPEEGLKFMVYLQKENIIDESGMPKERFSAEFPKEGPSILRIQQVVRGDSAAYFCASSQTAQETQYFGPGTRLLVL.

The rearrangement uses TRBV5-1 and TRBJ2-7; TRBD2 matches at 11 bases. Germline V lookup: CDR1 SGHRS, CDR2 YFSETQ. V shed 7 bases and J 4 bases; nucleotides not matched to a gene: 13. There are 16 residues in the CDR3. As DNA, the CDR3 is TGCGCCAGCTTCCCGGGGCTAGCGGGAGGATTGTACGAGCAGTACTTC. This sequence encodes CASFPGLAGGLYEQYF.

The rearrangement links TRBV27 to TRBJ1-5; D call uncertain. Germline V gene lookup returns CDR1 MNHEY and CDR2 SMNVEV (reference sequence). Trimming shortened V by 2 bases and J by 5 bases, and 7 bases separated the two germline ends. The length of the CDR3 is 13 residues. CDR3 sequence (DNA): TGTGCCAGCAGTTTAGAGGCAGATCAGCCCCAGCATTTT. Translating gives CASSLEADQPQHF.

This chain uses TRBV9 with TRBJ2-2; D is ambiguous. The CDR3 totals 8 residues. CDR1 is SGDLS and CDR2 is YYNGEE in the germline V gene. The CDR3 sequence: CSTGELFF. The CDR3 DNA is TGTTCCACCGGGGAGCTGTTTTTT.

The chain joins TRBV7-6 to TRBJ2-7; D gene uncertain. Germline CDR1 and CDR2: SGHVS and FNYEAQ. CDR3 length: 12 residues. V was cut by 5 bases and J by 2 bases, with 7 bases left in between. In DNA form, the CDR3 reads TGTGCCAGCAGCATGGACCCCTACGAGCAGTACTTC. The encoded protein is CASSMDPYEQYF.

The J gene is TRBJ2-1, the V gene TRBV27; 12 bases align to TRBD2. Germline CDR1 and CDR2: MNHEY and SMNVEV (reference sequence). The trim removed 6 bases at V and 3 bases at J, leaving 9 bases unmatched. The CDR3 is made up of 17 amino acids. CDR3 in amino acids: CASSDRTSGANYNEQFF. As DNA, the CDR3 is TGTGCCAGCAGCGATAGGACTAGCGGGGCAAACTACAATGAGCAGTTCTTC.